The TCR beta chain described here comes from a study of blood T cells in healthy people across ages. Per-sample PBMC isolation yielded at least 6 million cells. It was with a sample-barcoded 5' primer and a J-beta primer mix that a second PCR of about 6 to 11 cycles was run. A template-switch adaptor containing 12 random nucleotides labeled each cDNA molecule. TCRdb recomputed calls from the 5' RACE reads with MiXCR, one row per CDR3 protein. This table holds about 730,000 distinct CDR3 sequences, approximately 39% found once. Study-level results: Compared with aged donors, long-lived donors showed fewer expanded clones, suggesting selection.

This clonotype was seen a handful of times. As yet, its antigen is unknown. Deletions cut 5 bases from V and 2 bases from J, with 12 bases between. The CDR3 is made up of 13 amino acids. Germline V lookup: CDR1 DFQATT, CDR2 SNEGSKA (reference sequence). Sequences were obtained from blood. The origin of this receptor is a woman aged 55-69 years in good health. The chain uses TRBV20-1 and TRBJ1-2; D is possibly TRBD1 (5 bases). This CDR3 reads CSAEAGPNYGYTF. The CDR3 nucleotides are TGCAGTGCTGAGGCAGGGCCAAACTATGGCTACACCTTC.